The 22 T cell receptor beta chains presented below share a single source sample, sequenced in a study of shared clonotypes between healthy human individuals. The method was immunoSEQ multiplex PCR; TCRdb's version includes in-frame clones alone and lacks a portion of them. The data show millions of clones, 90% to 95% seen once. Material for sequencing was naive CD4+ T cells sorted from blood. Subset meaning: CD45RA+ positively selected. These receptor sequences come from a man younger than 35 in good health.

This sequence joins TRBV4-1 and TRBJ2-7; D possibly corresponds to TRBD1 (7 bases). From germline, CDR1 is MGHRA and CDR2 YSYEKL. CDR3 length equals 17 residues. V was clipped by 0 bases and J by 1 base, with 16 bases between them. The CDR3 bases are TGCGCCAGCAGCCAAGATCGGGGAGGCAGGGGGTCCTACGAGCAGTACTTC. Translating it yields CASSQDRGGRGSYEQYF.

With respect to this clone: A clone one base away is much larger, so this may be a read error. This same CDR3 is encoded by further DNA sequences in the sample. The rearrangement uses TRBV30 and TRBJ2-7; 7 nucleotides align to TRBD1. The V and J ends lost 3 bases and 4 bases, in that order; junction bases with no gene match: 9. Looked up from germline, CDR1 is GTSNPN and CDR2 is SVGIG (reference sequence). The CDR3 is 14 residues long. The CDR3 DNA follows: TGTGCCTGGAGCCTCACAGGGGCGCAATACGAGCAGTACTTC. It is translated as CAWSLTGAQYEQYF.

The V call is TRBV18, the J call TRBJ1-4; 9 positions match TRBD1. J gave up 8 bases and V 5 bases, and 3 bases lay outside the gene matches. The germline V gene encodes CDR1 KGHSH and CDR2 LQKENI. This CDR3 has 13 amino acids. The CDR3 DNA reads as TGTGCCAGCTCAGGGACAGGGCTCGAAAAACTGTTTTTT. It encodes CASSGTGLEKLFF.

The chain couples TRBV7-8 to TRBJ1-1, with D perhaps matching TRBD1 (5 bases). This CDR3 spans 14 amino acids. Looked up from germline, CDR1 is SGHVS and CDR2 is FQNEAQ. Trimming took 2 bases from V and 5 from J, leaving 12 bases between them. CDR3 region: CASSLIGGGTEAFF. In DNA form, the CDR3 reads TGTGCCAGCAGCTTAATCGGTGGGGGGACTGAAGCTTTCTTT. The variable domain in full, with the rest retrieved from reference TRBV7-8 and TRBJ1-1, is GAGVSQSPRYKVAKRGQDVALRCDPISGHVSLFWYQQALGQGPEFLTYFQNEAQLDKSGLPSDRFFAERPEGSVSTLKIQRTQQEDSAVYLCASSLIGGGTEAFFGQGTRLTVV.

This clone is a singleton in its sample. The chain carries TRBV5-1 and TRBJ1-2, with 12 bases identical to TRBD1. V shed 4 bases and J 8 bases; nucleotides not matched to a gene: 21. Germline V lookup: CDR1 SGHRS, CDR2 YFSETQ. The CDR3 sequence is 19 residues long. CDR3 protein: CASSPYPTPRGQGAVGYTF. In DNA, the CDR3 is TGCGCCAGCAGCCCGTACCCAACCCCACGGGGACAGGGGGCCGTAGGCTACACCTTC.

This chain connects TRBV5-4 to TRBJ2-3, with D perhaps TRBD2 (6 bases). Germline CDR1 reads SGHNT; CDR2 reads YYREEE (reference sequence). The CDR3 is 13 residues long. Trimming shortened V by 10 bases and J by 0 bases, and 12 bases separated the two germline ends. The CDR3 nucleotides are TGTGCCTATAGCGGACCTAGCACAGATACGCAGTATTTT. This encodes CAYSGPSTDTQYF.

This clone was seen once. V is TRBV19 and J is TRBJ1-2, with D hard to call. Germline values: CDR1 LNHDA, CDR2 SQIVND (reference sequence). This CDR3 contains 16 residues. V was shortened by 9 bases and J by 4 bases, with 24 bases between the two germline ends. CDR3 protein: CASQMPRADFRYGYTF. The CDR3 nucleotides are TGTGCCAGCCAAATGCCGCGGGCTGACTTTCGCTATGGCTACACCTTC.

In the case of this clone: This sample includes further DNA sequences coding for the same CDR3. This chain connects TRBV2 to TRBJ2-7; D possibly corresponds to TRBD1 (6 bases). The CDR3 has 13 amino acids. With 6 bases removed from V and 2 bases from J, the gap between germline ends came to 11 bases. Germline CDR1 SNHLY, CDR2 FYNNEI. CDR3 nucleotides: TGTGCCAGCAGCTACACAGGGACCTACGAGCAGTACTTC. Translating gives CASSYTGTYEQYF.

This chain links TRBV14 with TRBJ1-6; possible D gene TRBD1, 6 bases. The germline V and J ends were trimmed by 4 bases and 4 bases, with 14 bases remaining between them. Germline CDR1 reads SGHDN; CDR2 reads FVKESK. The CDR3 is 16 residues long. The CDR3: CASSPGQGRYNSPLHF. In DNA, the CDR3 is TGTGCCAGCAGCCCCGGGCAGGGGAGGTATAATTCACCCCTCCACTTT.

Regarding this clone: The same CDR3 is also encoded by other DNA sequences in this sample. The V gene is TRBV5-1, the J gene TRBJ2-7; 10 positions agree with TRBD1. The CDR3 sequence is 15 residues long. After removal of 2 bases from V and 2 bases from J, the junction contained 4 bases not matched to a gene. The germline V gene encodes CDR1 SGHRS and CDR2 YFSETQ. CDR3 in amino acids: CASSLRTGGTYEQYF. CDR3 DNA sequence: TGCGCCAGCAGCTTACGGACAGGGGGTACCTACGAGCAGTACTTC.

CDR3 protein: CASSSPGLATYEQYF. The CDR3, as DNA: TGTGCCAGCAGCTCACCGGGACTAGCGACCTACGAGCAGTACTTC. The chain couples TRBV7-9 to TRBJ2-7; 10 bases agree with TRBD2. V shed 4 bases and J 2 bases; nucleotides not matched to a gene: 5. The CDR3 loop spans 15 amino acids. Germline CDR1 and CDR2: SEHNR and FQNEAQ (reference sequence).

V and J are TRBV9 and TRBJ2-1; 9 bases map to TRBD1. The germline V gene encodes CDR1 SGDLS and CDR2 YYNGEE. The ends lost 3 bases at V and 0 bases at J; junction bases unmatched: 7. The CDR3 contains 17 residues. The CDR3 coding sequence is TGTGCCAGCAGCGCCGGAAGGGACAGGGACTCCTACAATGAGCAGTTCTTC. Its protein is CASSAGRDRDSYNEQFF.

This chain connects TRBV7-8 to TRBJ2-7; D unresolved. This CDR3 is built from 11 residues. Germline V gives CDR1 SGHVS, CDR2 FQNEAQ. With 1 base removed from V and 5 bases from J, the gap between germline ends came to 3 bases. The CDR3 nucleotides are TGTGCCAGCAGCTTAGTCCACGAGCAGTACTTC. Its translation is CASSLVHEQYF.

The chain links TRBV28 to TRBJ1-1, with TRBD1 matching 7 bases. V trimming: 5 bases; J trimming: 6 bases; junction bases outside the gene matches: 9. CDR1 is MDHEN, CDR2 SYDVKM, per germline. The CDR3 covers 14 residues. CDR3 region: CASSGAGGRPEAFF. CDR3 bases: TGTGCCAGCAGTGGGGCAGGGGGTCGCCCTGAAGCTTTCTTT.

Comment on this clone: At the DNA level, this CDR3 is encoded by other sequences in the same sample as well. The CDR3 region has the DNA TGTGCCAGCTCACCGAACAGGGGAAGCACAGATACGCAGTATTTT. Protein sequence: CASSPNRGSTDTQYF. V usage is TRBV18 and J usage is TRBJ2-3, with 7 bases lining up with TRBD1. CDR1 and CDR2 from the germline V gene are KGHSH and LQKENI. Germline trimming cut 3 bases from V and 0 bases from J; bases unmatched to any gene: 3. The CDR3 is made up of 15 amino acids.

On this clone itself: Distinct nucleotide sequences in the sample also encode this CDR3. The CDR3 here is CASGGTGNQPQHF. DNA for the CDR3: TGTGCCAGTGGAGGGACAGGGAATCAGCCCCAGCATTTT. This sequence joins TRBV19 and TRBJ1-5, with 9 bases matching TRBD1. V was pared by 8 bases and J by 4 bases, with 3 bases of the junction left unmatched. CDR1 and CDR2 (germline): LNHDA, SQIVND (reference sequence). The CDR3 is 13 residues long.

The chain links TRBV7-9 to TRBJ2-3, with D possibly matching TRBD2 (5 bases). The V end was cut by 3 bases, the J end by 6 bases, with 10 bases between. Germline-derived CDR1 and CDR2 are SEHNR and FQNEAQ (reference sequence). The CDR3 is 13 amino acids. CDR3 coding DNA: TGTGCCAGCAGCTTCAGCGAGCGGGATACGCAGTATTTT. As protein: CASSFSERDTQYF. The whole variable domain, remainder taken from reference TRBV7-9 and TRBJ2-3, is DTGVSQNPRHKITKRGQNVTFRCDPISEHNRLYWYRQTLGQGPEFLTYFQNEAQLEKSRLLSDRFSAERPKGSFSTLEIQRTEQGDSAMYLCASSFSERDTQYFGPGTRLTVL.

This chain uses TRBV30 with TRBJ1-2; D unresolved. CDR1 is GTSNPN, CDR2 SVGIG, per germline (reference sequence). The ends were cut back, 0 bases at V and 2 bases at J, with 10 bases in the middle. This CDR3 spans 14 amino acids. The CDR3 loop reads CAWSVYSLNYGYTF. The CDR3 DNA follows: TGTGCCTGGAGTGTATACAGCTTAAACTATGGCTACACCTTC.

This clone was detected once. This chain links TRBV5-1 with TRBJ2-1; 10 bases fit TRBD2. This CDR3 is 15 amino acids long. Losses at the gene ends were 7 bases for V and 8 bases for J; bases not matched to a gene: 12. Germline V gene lookup returns CDR1 SGHRS and CDR2 YFSETQ. In DNA form, the CDR3 reads TGCGCCAGCGGCTATCAAGCGGGAGGGGTTGATGAGCAGTTCTTC. Translation gives CASGYQAGGVDEQFF.

The V call is TRBV2, the J call TRBJ2-7; D gene uncertain. CDR1 and CDR2 from the germline V gene are SNHLY and FYNNEI. Trimming pared 4 bases from V and 2 bases from J, leaving 9 bases between. CDR3 length equals 13 residues. The CDR3, as DNA: TGTGCCAGCAGTGTCACCGAACCCTACGAGCAGTACTTC. Its translation: CASSVTEPYEQYF.

The J gene is TRBJ1-1, the V gene TRBV28; perhaps TRBD1 as D (5 bases). V was shortened by 6 bases and J by 4 bases, with 15 bases between the two germline ends. The germline CDR1 and CDR2 sequences are MDHEN and SYDVKM. The CDR3 length is 14 residues. The CDR3 bases are TGTGCCAGCAGCGTAGAATCCAGGGTCACTGAAGCTTTCTTT. Its translation: CASSVESRVTEAFF.

The chain has TRBV7-6 and TRBJ2-1; the D gene is possibly TRBD1 (5 bases). Germline V gene data show CDR1 as SGHVS and CDR2 as FNYEAQ. With 6 bases removed from V and 8 bases from J, the gap between germline ends came to 29 bases. CDR3 length equals 18 residues. The CDR3 coding sequence is TGTGCCAGCAGATCAGGGCCCGATAAGGGCGAGGTGGCAGATGAGCAGTTCTTC. Translation gives CASRSGPDKGEVADEQFF.